These 26 T cell receptor beta chains share one sample of origin, sequenced in a study of blood T cell repertoires in COVID-19. Clones were read by immunoSEQ multiplex PCR, and TCRdb kept only the in-frame ones, dropping some. The sample records 100,000 to 150,000 clones, 80% to 90% being singletons. Source material: peripheral blood. Source of these receptors: a man in his 60s with COVID-19, enrolled during active disease.

This chain links TRBV30 with TRBJ2-3; 11 bases fit TRBD2. Germline V gives CDR1 GTSNPN, CDR2 SVGIG (reference sequence). CDR3 length: 14 amino acids. V lost 5 bases and J lost 1; bases outside the gene matches: 2. The CDR3 sequence: CAWRLAGRTDTQYF. Written as DNA, the CDR3 is TGTGCCTGGCGACTAGCGGGGCGCACAGATACGCAGTATTTT. Full variable domain (outside the CDR3, taken from reference TRBV30 and TRBJ2-3): SQTIHQWPATLVQPVGSPLSLECTVEGTSNPNLYWYRQAAGRGLQLLFYSVGIGQISSEVPQNLSASRPQDRQFILSSKKLLLSDSGFYLCAWRLAGRTDTQYFGPGTRLTVL.

The chain has TRBV30 and TRBJ1-1; 8 bases map to TRBD1. The CDR3 loop spans 15 amino acids. Germline V gives CDR1 GTSNPN, CDR2 SVGIG (reference sequence). The junction had 10 bases not matched to a gene; V was cut back by 4 bases and J by 3 bases. The CDR3 region has the DNA TGTGCCTGGACTGACTATTCCAGGGGGCACACTGAAGCTTTCTTT. It translates to CAWTDYSRGHTEAFF.

The chain uses TRBV7-3 and TRBJ2-2; TRBD1 might be the D (5 bases). From germline, CDR1 is SGHTA and CDR2 FQGTGA. Trimming removed 2 bases at V and 1 base at J, with 8 bases between. The CDR3 is 15 amino acids. The CDR3 loop is CASSLAQGNTGELFF. For the CDR3, the DNA is TGTGCCAGCAGCTTAGCCCAGGGGAACACCGGGGAGCTGTTTTTT.

The chain combines TRBV5-1 with TRBJ1-2; 9 bases line up with TRBD1. Germline CDR1 reads SGHRS; CDR2 reads YFSETQ. The trim removed 4 bases at V and 9 bases at J, leaving 7 bases unmatched. This CDR3 has 13 amino acids. CDR3 loop: CASSLDRGLSYTF. DNA for the CDR3: TGCGCCAGCAGCCTGGACAGGGGCCTAAGCTACACCTTC.

The rearrangement links TRBV29-1 to TRBJ1-4, with D possibly TRBD1 on 6 matching bases. Germline V gene sequence: CDR1 SQVTM, CDR2 ANQGSEA. The ends were cut back, 5 bases at V and 7 bases at J, with 14 bases in the middle. This CDR3 region has 13 residues. The CDR3 reads CSVSNRASEKLFF. In DNA form, the CDR3 reads TGCAGCGTTTCGAACAGGGCGAGTGAAAAACTGTTTTTT.

CDR3 amino acids: CASSSQPRTGLSEKLFF. As DNA, the CDR3 is TGCGCCAGCAGCTCCCAACCCCGGACAGGGCTCAGTGAAAAACTGTTTTTT. The chain links TRBV5-1 to TRBJ1-4; 8 nucleotides match TRBD1. Trimming took 3 bases from V and 7 from J; bases not matched to a gene: 14. Germline V gives CDR1 SGHRS, CDR2 YFSETQ. The CDR3 is 17 residues long.

This chain links TRBV3-1 (or the pseudogene TRBV3-2) with TRBJ1-6; D is perhaps TRBD1 (6 bases). Trimming pared 6 bases from V and 10 bases from J, leaving 16 bases between. Germline V gene lookup returns CDR1 LGHDT and CDR2 YNNKEL (reference sequence). The CDR3 is 14 amino acids. For the CDR3, the DNA is TGTGCCAGCAGTCAGAGGTCAGGGGAATCACCCCTCCACTTT. Its protein product is CASSQRSGESPLHF.

This chain connects TRBV6-5 to TRBJ1-1; TRBD1 agrees at 7 bases. Germline V CDR1 and CDR2: MNHEY, SVGAGI. The length of the CDR3 is 15 residues. V shed 7 bases and J 1 base; nucleotides not matched to a gene: 9. The CDR3 region has the DNA TGTGCCAGCACCCTTGAGGGACAGTCGAACACTGAAGCTTTCTTT. Its protein product is CASTLEGQSNTEAFF.

This clone was counted once. CDR3 sequence (DNA): TGTGCCAGCAGTCCGCCGCGGGAGTCGGGTCGGAATCAGCCCCAGCATTTT. It encodes CASSPPRESGRNQPQHF. This rearrangement joins TRBV28 to TRBJ1-5; D uncertain. Per the germline V gene, CDR1 is MDHEN and CDR2 is SYDVKM. The CDR3 length is 17 residues. V was clipped by 5 bases and J by 4 bases, with 21 bases between them.

The rearrangement links TRBV7-2 to TRBJ2-3, with D tentatively TRBD2 (7 bases). The germline V gene has CDR1 SGHTA and CDR2 FQGNSA. This CDR3 spans 14 amino acids. V was trimmed by 9 bases and J by 2 bases, leaving 15 bases between them. In DNA, the CDR3 is TGTGCCAGTCGGGGGGCCCGCTTCACAGATACGCAGTATTTT. This translates into CASRGARFTDTQYF.

This CDR3 reads CASGLAQLAGRYNEQFF. DNA of the CDR3: TGTGCTAGTGGTTTGGCGCAACTAGCGGGCCGTTACAATGAGCAGTTCTTC. J is TRBJ2-1 and V is TRBV12-5, with 9 bases aligning to TRBD2. Per germline, CDR1 LGHNT and CDR2 FRNRAP. Losses at the gene ends were 1 base for V and 4 bases for J; bases not matched to a gene: 8. This CDR3 is 17 amino acids long.

This sequence joins TRBV2 and TRBJ2-7; 9 bases fit TRBD1. CDR1 SNHLY and CDR2 FYNNEI come from the germline V gene. The CDR3 runs to 14 residues. Unmatched junction bases numbered 3, after V lost 5 bases and J lost 1 base. CDR3 amino acids: CASSRGTGSYEQYF. In nucleotides, the CDR3 is TGTGCCAGCAGTCGGGGGACAGGGTCCTACGAGCAGTACTTC. The complete variable domain, with remaining parts taken from reference TRBV2 and TRBJ2-7, reads EPEVTQTPSHQVTQMGQEVILRCVPISNHLYFYWYRQILGQKVEFLVSFYNNEISEKSEIFDDQFSVERPDGSNFTLKIRSTKLEDSAMYFCASSRGTGSYEQYFGPGTRLTVT.

This chain joins TRBV10-3 and TRBJ1-2; tentatively, D is TRBD1 (6 bases). The CDR3 loop spans 13 amino acids. The germline V gene encodes CDR1 ENHRY and CDR2 SYGVKD. V was clipped by 5 bases and J by 5 bases, with 12 bases between them. The CDR3: CAISPGQQYGYTF. The CDR3, as DNA: TGTGCCATCAGTCCGGGACAACAATATGGCTACACCTTC.

This clone appeared once. V usage is TRBV2 and J usage is TRBJ2-1; D is perhaps TRBD2 (7 bases). Germline loops: CDR1 SNHLY, CDR2 FYNNEI. The CDR3 covers 16 residues. The ends were cut back, 6 bases at V and 8 bases at J, with 23 bases in the middle. CDR3 in amino acids: CASRWSGGGFLDEQFF. As DNA, the CDR3 is TGTGCCAGCAGGTGGTCGGGGGGCGGGTTTCTGGATGAGCAGTTCTTC.

This clone was found a few times. This chain joins TRBV4-2 and TRBJ2-7, with TRBD1 as a possible D gene (6 bases). The CDR3 extends over 15 amino acids. Germline CDR1 and CDR2: LGHNA and YNFKEQ. Trimming cost V 0 bases and J 2 bases, with 11 bases left between them. In DNA, the CDR3 is TGTGCCAGCAGCCAAGATTTTCGGGACACCTACGAGCAGTACTTC. It translates to CASSQDFRDTYEQYF.

The chain recombines TRBV9 with TRBJ1-4; TRBD1 matches at 11 bases. Germline V gives CDR1 SGDLS, CDR2 YYNGEE. This CDR3 has 14 amino acids. The V and J ends lost 7 bases and 7 bases, in that order; junction bases with no gene match: 6. The CDR3 DNA reads TGTGCCAGCCATGCCGGGACAGGGGGTGAAAAACTGTTTTTT. Encoded protein: CASHAGTGGEKLFF.

This chain connects TRBV19 to TRBJ2-7; 11 bases are a match to TRBD1. The CDR3 extends over 15 amino acids. Per the germline V gene, CDR1 is LNHDA and CDR2 is SQIVND (reference sequence). Losses at the gene ends were 5 bases for V and 5 bases for J; bases not matched to a gene: 8. Here the CDR3 DNA reads TGTGCCAGTAGTGACGGACAGGGGGCTAACCACGAGCAGTACTTC. It encodes CASSDGQGANHEQYF.

The rearrangement uses TRBV27 and TRBJ1-5; D may be TRBD1 (5 bases). Germline V lookup: CDR1 MNHEY, CDR2 SMNVEV (reference sequence). CDR3 length equals 15 residues. V was cut by 3 bases and J by 1 base, with 10 bases left in between. The CDR3 protein is CASSFKAGSNQPQHF. The CDR3 DNA follows: TGTGCCAGCAGTTTTAAGGCAGGGAGCAATCAGCCCCAGCATTTT.

This chain links TRBV6-5 with TRBJ1-2; D unresolved. The CDR3 sequence is 15 residues long. Germline V gene sequence: CDR1 MNHEY, CDR2 SVGAGI. Trimming stripped 0 bases from V and 2 bases from J, with 10 bases between. The CDR3 protein is CASSYSSGLNYGYTF. DNA for the CDR3: TGTGCCAGCAGTTACTCGTCAGGTCTGAACTATGGCTACACCTTC.

This clone has just one count. The CDR3 is CAWSIPGRGEAFF. Here the CDR3 DNA reads TGTGCCTGGAGTATTCCCGGTAGGGGTGAAGCTTTCTTT. The chain recombines TRBV30 with TRBJ1-1, with TRBD1 as a possible D gene (5 bases). Germline-derived CDR1 and CDR2 are GTSNPN and SVGIG (reference sequence). The CDR3 runs to 13 residues. V was shortened by 2 bases and J by 7 bases, with 14 bases between the two germline ends.

This chain uses TRBV6-5 with TRBJ1-5; 9 nucleotides agree with TRBD1. CDR1 and CDR2 (germline): MNHEY, SVGAGI. Trimming at V came to 6 bases and at J to 6 bases, leaving 6 bases not matched to a gene. CDR3 length: 14 amino acids. The CDR3 DNA sequence: TGTGCCAGCAGAAAGGACAGGGGCTTTCAGCCCCAGCATTTT. Amino acid sequence: CASRKDRGFQPQHF.

This chain's CDR3 is CASSARGVQETQYF. CDR3 DNA sequence: TGTGCCAGCAGTGCCCGGGGGGTACAAGAGACCCAGTACTTC. The chain combines TRBV28 with TRBJ2-5; 7 bases are a match to TRBD2. The CDR3 sequence is 14 residues long. Germline CDR1 is MDHEN and CDR2 is SYDVKM. The V segment lost 5 bases and the J segment 2 bases; nucleotides outside the gene matches: 5. Based on the CDR3 plus reference TRBV28 and TRBJ2-5, the full variable domain is DVKVTQSSRYLVKRTGEKVFLECVQDMDHENMFWYRQDPGLGLRLIYFSYDVKMKEKGDIPEGYSVSREKKERFSLILESASTNQTSMYLCASSARGVQETQYFGPGTRLLVL.

The chain combines TRBV28 with TRBJ1-2, with D maybe TRBD1 (6 bases). The germline gives CDR1 MDHEN, CDR2 SYDVKM. This CDR3 spans 14 amino acids. V shed 2 bases and J shed 8 bases, with 15 bases lying between them. The CDR3 sequence: CASSLGYGQRGYTF. Written as DNA, the CDR3 is TGTGCCAGCAGTTTAGGGTATGGACAGAGGGGCTACACCTTC.

The chain links TRBV5-1 to TRBJ2-1; 9 bases align to TRBD2. V was pared by 0 bases and J by 6 bases, with 4 bases of the junction left unmatched. The CDR3 has 15 amino acids. The germline CDR1 and CDR2 sequences are SGHRS and YFSETQ. The CDR3 bases are TGCGCCAGCAGCTTGGGGCTAGCGGGGATCAATGAGCAGTTCTTC. Its translation is CASSLGLAGINEQFF. The full variable domain, rest sourced from reference TRBV5-1 and TRBJ2-1, is KAGVTQTPRYLIKTRGQQVTLSCSPISGHRSVSWYQQTPGQGLQFLFEYFSETQRNKGNFPGRFSGRQFSNSRSEMNVSTLELGDSALYLCASSLGLAGINEQFFGPGTRLTVL.

V gene TRBV2 combines with J gene TRBJ1-5, with no clear D. V dropped 5 bases and J dropped 5 bases, with 10 bases sitting between them. The CDR3 contains 13 residues. In germline, CDR1 is SNHLY, CDR2 FYNNEI. The CDR3: CASSPGQYQPQHF. DNA of the CDR3: TGTGCCAGCAGTCCAGGTCAATATCAGCCCCAGCATTTT.

The chain recombines TRBV5-6 with TRBJ1-3, with 7 bases aligning to TRBD1. The CDR3 spans 16 residues. Germline assignment: CDR1 SGHDT and CDR2 YYEEEE. After removal of 2 bases from V and 0 bases from J, the junction contained 5 bases not matched to a gene. CDR3 sequence (DNA): TGTGCCAGCAGCTTTGGCAGGGGGTCCTCTGGAAACACCATATATTTT. Translating gives CASSFGRGSSGNTIYF.